This passage covers 18 T cell receptor beta chains from one sample sequenced in a study of post-analysis software for immune sequencing data. Whole-study findings and limits: Included in a set of about five TRBV segments more frequent in patients than controls were TRBV5-6, TRBV5-1 and TRBV20-1.

No antigen has been identified for these receptors. TCR beta libraries were prepared from cDNA with unique molecular identifiers. One entry per CDR3 protein results from TCRdb running MiXCR on the PCR reads. The sample carries about 620,000 distinct CDR3 sequences, around 40% recorded once. Sample: blood. The source is a girl aged 5 to 17 with multiple sclerosis.

The genes are TRBV7-6 and TRBJ2-5; D perhaps matches TRBD2 (5 bases). Looked up from germline, CDR1 is SGHVS and CDR2 is FNYEAQ. V lost 3 bases to trimming and J lost 5 bases, with 10 bases between them. The CDR3 is 13 amino acids. CDR3 coding DNA: TGTGCCAGCAGCTTTAGGGAGCTTGAGACCCAGTACTTC. It is translated as CASSFRELETQYF.

This clonotype turned up a few times. CDR3 nucleotides: TGCAGCGTTACGGCAACCTACGAGCAGTACTTC. Encoded protein: CSVTATYEQYF. The genes are TRBV29-1 and TRBJ2-7; D gene uncertain. The germline V gene has CDR1 SQVTM and CDR2 ANQGSEA. V dropped 5 bases and J dropped 2 bases, with 7 bases sitting between them. The CDR3 runs 11 residues.

This clonotype turned up a few times. The rearrangement links TRBV6-5 to TRBJ2-7; D unclear. V gave up 7 bases and J gave up 2 bases, with 15 bases separating them. CDR1 and CDR2 (germline): MNHEY, SVGAGI. The CDR3 is 14 residues long. CDR3 protein: CASKLVQGPYEQYF. CDR3 DNA: TGTGCCAGCAAGCTCGTACAAGGCCCCTACGAGCAGTACTTC.

The CDR3 DNA follows: TGCGCCAGCAGCCAACACAGTGGTAACTATGGCTACACCTTC. Protein: CASSQHSGNYGYTF. This chain links TRBV4-1 with TRBJ1-2; D unclear. Germline loops: CDR1 MGHRA, CDR2 YSYEKL. Trimming took 2 bases from V and 1 from J, leaving 8 bases between them. This CDR3 has 14 residues.

The J gene is TRBJ2-7, the V gene TRBV29-1; TRBD2 might be the D (5 bases). This CDR3 region has 13 residues. CDR1 SQVTM and CDR2 ANQGSEA come from the germline V gene. Trimming pared 1 base from V and 6 bases from J, leaving 13 bases between. CDR3: CSVEVGREFEQYF. CDR3 DNA: TGCAGCGTTGAAGTCGGACGGGAATTCGAGCAGTACTTC.

The J gene is TRBJ2-3, the V gene TRBV27; D is undetermined. The CDR3 spans 13 residues. Per the germline V gene, CDR1 is MNHEY and CDR2 is SMNVEV (reference sequence). Trimming shortened V by 0 bases and J by 6 bases, and 7 bases separated the two germline ends. CDR3 in DNA: TGTGCCAGCAGTTTATCGACCGGGGATACGCAGTATTTT. Its protein is CASSLSTGDTQYF.

This clonotype has only a few counts. The chain recombines TRBV7-9 with TRBJ2-1, with TRBD1 identical over 8 bases. There are 14 residues in the CDR3. The V and J ends lost 4 bases and 7 bases, in that order; junction bases with no gene match: 6. Germline V gene data show CDR1 as SEHNR and CDR2 as FQNEAQ (reference sequence). This CDR3 reads CASSSGQDKNEQFF. The DNA of the CDR3 is TGTGCCAGCAGCTCGGGACAGGATAAGAATGAGCAGTTCTTC.

This chain uses TRBV7-9 with TRBJ1-5, with a tentative D call TRBD1 (5 bases). Trimming removed 5 bases at V and 4 bases at J, with 15 bases between. CDR1 is SEHNR and CDR2 is FQNEAQ in the germline V gene (reference sequence). CDR3 length: 15 residues. CDR3 residues: CASSRDTGINQPQHF. As DNA, the CDR3 is TGTGCCAGCAGCCGTGACACAGGTATTAATCAGCCCCAGCATTTT.

This CDR3 reads CASSYGGSNYGYTF. CDR3 DNA sequence: TGCGCCAGCAGCTACGGGGGATCTAACTATGGCTACACCTTC. The V and J genes are TRBV5-1 and TRBJ1-2; TRBD1 is a possible D gene (5 bases). Germline V CDR1 and CDR2: SGHRS, YFSETQ. V lost 3 bases and J 0 bases, leaving 9 bases between the germline ends. This CDR3 contains 14 residues.

This chain connects TRBV7-9 to TRBJ2-3; a possible D gene is TRBD2 (6 bases). CDR1 and CDR2 (germline): SEHNR, FQNEAQ (reference sequence). The CDR3 loop spans 16 amino acids. The germline V and J ends were trimmed by 4 bases and 6 bases, with 20 bases remaining between them. The CDR3 protein is CASSSRDSFFKDTQYF. The DNA of the CDR3 is TGTGCCAGCAGCTCCCGGGACTCCTTCTTTAAGGATACGCAGTATTTT.

Here the CDR3 DNA reads TGTGCCAGCAGTCGGGGGTTAGAGACCCAGTACTTC. This codes for CASSRGLETQYF. The V and J genes are TRBV6-6 and TRBJ2-7, with TRBD2 as a possible D gene (6 bases). The DNA matches TRBJ2-5 better at its end, which makes the J call doubtful. Per the germline V gene, CDR1 is MNHNY and CDR2 is SVGAGI (reference sequence). The CDR3 is 12 amino acids.

The chain employs TRBV3-1 and TRBJ1-1, with 7 bases lining up with TRBD1. CDR3 length equals 16 residues. Trimming at V came to 6 bases and at J to 0 bases, leaving 10 bases not matched to a gene. The V gene's germline CDR1 is LGHDT and CDR2 YNNKEL (reference sequence). The CDR3 DNA is TGTGCCAGCAGTCCCGCTTTGACAGGGATGAACACTGAAGCTTTCTTT. Amino acid sequence: CASSPALTGMNTEAFF.

The gene calls are TRBV6-1 and TRBJ2-2; possibly TRBD2 for D (5 bases). The CDR3 is 16 amino acids. The germline V and J ends were trimmed by 2 bases and 2 bases, with 12 bases remaining between them. Germline V gene sequence: CDR1 MNHNS, CDR2 SASEGT. The CDR3 reads CASSERTFRNTGELFF. The CDR3 coding sequence is TGTGCCAGCAGTGAAAGGACTTTTCGTAACACCGGGGAGCTGTTTTTT.

V gene TRBV9 combines with J gene TRBJ2-1; TRBD1 matches at 7 bases. V shed 0 bases, J shed 9 bases, and the junction held 3 bases outside the gene matches. Germline-derived CDR1 and CDR2 are SGDLS and YYNGEE. This CDR3 is built from 13 residues. The CDR3: CASSVEGAGEQFF. In DNA form, the CDR3 reads TGTGCCAGCAGCGTAGAGGGGGCGGGTGAGCAGTTCTTC.

This clonotype came up a few times. The V and J genes are TRBV5-6 and TRBJ1-5, with TRBD1 identical over 7 bases. Germline V gene lookup returns CDR1 SGHDT and CDR2 YYEEEE. The CDR3 covers 17 residues. The V and J ends lost 2 bases and 0 bases, in that order; junction bases with no gene match: 8. This chain's CDR3 is CASSLRQGVNSNQPQHF. The CDR3 DNA sequence: TGTGCCAGCAGCTTACGACAGGGCGTGAATAGCAATCAGCCCCAGCATTTT.

V usage is TRBV3-1 and J usage is TRBJ1-2; unclear D gene. The CDR3 runs to 13 residues. CDR1 LGHDT and CDR2 YNNKEL come from the germline V gene (reference sequence). Trimming took off 0 bases at V and 4 bases at J, with 6 bases between the two ends. CDR3: CASSQELAYGYTF. CDR3 nucleotides: TGTGCCAGCAGCCAAGAACTAGCCTATGGCTACACCTTC.

There are a few counts of this clonotype. The chain combines TRBV27 with TRBJ2-7, with D possibly matching TRBD2 (6 bases). The CDR3 sequence is 13 residues long. V lost 8 bases to trimming and J lost 3 bases, with 14 bases between them. Germline CDR1 MNHEY, CDR2 SMNVEV (reference sequence). CDR3 in DNA: TGTGCCAGCGGACTCTGGGAGGACTACGAGCAGTACTTC. Translation gives CASGLWEDYEQYF.

The rearrangement uses TRBV11-2 and TRBJ2-3; D not resolved. Germline V CDR1 and CDR2: SGHAT, FQNNGV. The CDR3 totals 14 residues. Trimming left V 3 bases short and J 3 bases short, with 10 bases between. CDR3 sequence (DNA): TGTGCCAGCAGCTTGGAAAGGGCTACAGATACGCAGTATTTT. Translation gives CASSLERATDTQYF.